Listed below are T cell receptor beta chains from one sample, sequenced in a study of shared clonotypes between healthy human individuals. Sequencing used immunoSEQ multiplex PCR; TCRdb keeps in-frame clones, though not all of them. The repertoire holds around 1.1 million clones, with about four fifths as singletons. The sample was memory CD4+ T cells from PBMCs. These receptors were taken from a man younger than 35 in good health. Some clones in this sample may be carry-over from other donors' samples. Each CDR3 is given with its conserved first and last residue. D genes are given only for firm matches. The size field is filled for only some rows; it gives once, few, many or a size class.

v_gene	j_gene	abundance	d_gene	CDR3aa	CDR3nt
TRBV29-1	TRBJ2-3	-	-	CSVGFRGDTQYF	TGCAGCGTTGGGTTCCGGGGAGATACGCAGTATTTT
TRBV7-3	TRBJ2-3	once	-	CASSFRTRADTQYF	TGTGCCAGCAGCTTCCGGACTCGAGCGGATACGCAGTATTTT
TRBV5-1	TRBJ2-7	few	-	CASSLESGRSYEQYF	TGCGCCAGCAGCTTGGAGTCAGGAAGAAGCTACGAGCAGTACTTC
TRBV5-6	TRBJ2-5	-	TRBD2	CASSFGLAGTKETQYF	TGTGCCAGCAGCTTCGGACTAGCGGGAACCAAAGAGACCCAGTACTTC
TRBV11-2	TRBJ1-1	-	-	CASSPTPNTEAFF	TGTGCCAGCAGCCCGACACCGAACACTGAAGCTTTCTTT
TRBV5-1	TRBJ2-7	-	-	CASSSLEGDYEQYF	TGCGCCAGCAGTAGTCTAGAGGGGGATTACGAGCAGTACTTC
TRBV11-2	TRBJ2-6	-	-	CASSSPSANVLTF	TGTGCCAGCAGTTCTCCCTCGGCCAACGTCCTGACTTTC
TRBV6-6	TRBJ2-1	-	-	CASSPNPAGQFF	TGTGCCAGCAGTCCCAATCCCGCTGGGCAGTTCTTC
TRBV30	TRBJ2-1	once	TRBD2	CAWSGAGSGSYNEQFF	TGTGCCTGGAGTGGGGCAGGCAGCGGGAGTTACAATGAGCAGTTCTTC
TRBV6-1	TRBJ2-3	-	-	CATSHGGVTDTQYF	TGTGCCACCAGTCACGGGGGCGTCACAGATACGCAGTATTTT
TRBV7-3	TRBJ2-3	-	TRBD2	CASSLGTSGHTDTQYF	TGTGCCAGCAGCCTCGGGACTAGCGGACACACAGATACGCAGTATTTT
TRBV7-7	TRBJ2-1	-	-	CASSLGGRPADEQFF	TGTGCCAGCAGCTTAGGGGGTAGGCCCGCCGATGAGCAGTTCTTC
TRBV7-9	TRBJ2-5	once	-	CASSNIETQYF	TGTGCCAGCAGCAACATAGAGACCCAGTACTTC
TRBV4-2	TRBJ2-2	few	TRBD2	CASSQEELAGTGELFF	TGTGCCAGCAGCCAAGAGGAACTAGCGGGGACCGGGGAGCTGTTTTTT
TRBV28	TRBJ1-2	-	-	CASISQGSVNYGYTF	TGTGCCAGCATCTCACAGGGATCTGTCAACTATGGCTACACCTTC
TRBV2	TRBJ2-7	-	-	CASSEDEVSEQYF	TGTGCCAGCAGCGAAGATGAGGTCTCCGAGCAGTACTTC
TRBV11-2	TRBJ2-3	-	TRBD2	CASSLRVTSGSADTQYF	TGTGCCAGCAGCCTACGGGTGACTAGCGGGAGCGCGGATACGCAGTATTTT
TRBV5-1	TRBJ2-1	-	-	CASSWWDIDEQFF	TGCGCCAGCAGCTGGTGGGACATTGATGAGCAGTTCTTC
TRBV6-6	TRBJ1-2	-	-	CASSYPARHNYGYTF	TGTGCCAGCAGCTACCCAGCAAGACACAACTATGGCTACACCTTC
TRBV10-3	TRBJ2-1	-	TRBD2	CAIAEGLAEDNEQFF	TGTGCCATCGCGGAGGGACTAGCGGAAGACAATGAGCAGTTCTTC
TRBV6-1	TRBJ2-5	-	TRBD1	CASSVGDRRYQETQYF	TGTGCCAGCAGTGTTGGGGACAGACGGTACCAAGAGACCCAGTACTTC
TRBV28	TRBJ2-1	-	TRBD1	CASSWNRGLNEQFF	TGTGCCAGCAGTTGGAACAGGGGGCTAAATGAGCAGTTCTTC
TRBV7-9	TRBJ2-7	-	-	CASSPRGYEQYF	TGTGCCAGCAGCCCCCGAGGGTACGAGCAGTACTTC
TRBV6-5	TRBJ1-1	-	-	CASRRDGNTEAFF	TGTGCCAGCAGGAGGGACGGAAACACTGAAGCTTTCTTT
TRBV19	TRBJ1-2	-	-	CASTTWGYGYTF	TGTGCCAGTACCACGTGGGGCTATGGCTACACCTTC
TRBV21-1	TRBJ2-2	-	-	CASSKTSGRARYTGELFF	TGTGCCAGCAGCAAAACTAGCGGGAGGGCCCGCTACACCGGGGAGCTGTTTTTT
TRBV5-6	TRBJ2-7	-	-	CASSPTTDGEQYF	TGTGCCAGCAGCCCCACTACGGACGGCGAGCAGTACTTC
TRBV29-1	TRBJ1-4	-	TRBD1	CSVGGGQTNEKLFF	TGCAGCGTAGGCGGGGGACAGACTAATGAAAAACTGTTTTTT
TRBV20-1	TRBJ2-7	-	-	CSAPGNEQYF	TGCAGTGCTCCTGGCAACGAGCAGTACTTC
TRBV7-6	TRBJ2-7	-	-	CASSLGISSYEQYF	TGTGCCAGCTCTCTCGGGATTTCTTCCTACGAGCAGTACTTC
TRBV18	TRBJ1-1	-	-	CASRPGQNTEAFF	TGTGCCAGCCGACCGGGACAGAACACTGAAGCTTTCTTT
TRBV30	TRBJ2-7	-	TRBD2	CAWGFGRGGSYEQYF	TGTGCCTGGGGGTTCGGTAGGGGCGGGAGCTACGAGCAGTACTTC
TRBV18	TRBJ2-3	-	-	CASSPGTDTQYF	TGTGCCAGCTCACCGGGGACAGATACGCAGTATTTT
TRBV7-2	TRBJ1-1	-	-	CASTAQGKSTEAFF	TGTGCCAGCACGGCGCAGGGGAAAAGCACTGAAGCTTTCTTT
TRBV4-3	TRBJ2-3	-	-	CASSQDQGFSDTQYF	TGCGCCAGCAGCCAAGATCAGGGCTTCTCAGATACGCAGTATTTT
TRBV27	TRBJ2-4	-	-	CASRRLASAKNIQYF	TGTGCCAGCAGGCGGCTAGCGTCAGCCAAAAACATTCAGTACTTC
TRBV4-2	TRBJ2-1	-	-	CASSLAGRGRFNEQFF	TGTGCCAGCAGCCTGGCGGGCAGGGGCCGGTTCAATGAGCAGTTCTTC
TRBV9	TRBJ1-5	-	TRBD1	CASSVDRGDQPQHF	TGTGCCAGCAGCGTCGACAGGGGGGATCAGCCCCAGCATTTT
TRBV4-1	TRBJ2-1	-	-	CASAVADSYNEQFF	TGCGCCAGCGCAGTTGCGGACTCTTACAATGAGCAGTTCTTC
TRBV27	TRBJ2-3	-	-	CASSLRDPSSTDTQYF	TGTGCCAGCAGTTTACGGGACCCCTCTAGCACAGATACGCAGTATTTT
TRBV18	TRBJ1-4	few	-	CASSPNVNEKLFF	TGTGCCAGCTCACCAAACGTTAATGAAAAACTGTTTTTT
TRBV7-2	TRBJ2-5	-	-	CASSDHSETQYF	TGTGCCAGCAGCGATCACTCGGAGACCCAGTACTTC